The 27 T cell receptor beta chains below come from one sample, sequenced in a study of OX40 agonist ivuxolimab in advanced cancers. To prepare the library, the immunoSEQ multiplex PCR assay was applied. The clones in this table, taken by TCRdb from immuneACCESS, are in-frame only. Not every clone is retained; where verified, under half of the shortfall comes from an unresolved V gene, and the cause of the rest is unknown. The sample yields around 54,000 clones; roughly 92% were counted once. Together, the top ten hold 12% of the sample. The sequences come from CD4+ or CD8+ T cells sorted from blood, collected in a trial of the OX40 agonist ivuxolimab. These receptors were collected from an adult with an advanced solid tumor such as melanoma, head and neck, liver or kidney cancer.

This rearrangement joins TRBV10-3 to TRBJ2-7, with 8 bases that match TRBD1. The V gene's germline CDR1 is ENHRY and CDR2 SYGVKD. The CDR3 is 15 residues long. Trimming took 2 bases from V and 7 from J; bases not matched to a gene: 10. The CDR3, as DNA: TGTGCCATCAGTGAGGTGGACAGGGTACCGGGAGAGCAGTACTTC. Amino acid sequence: CAISEVDRVPGEQYF.

The V gene is TRBV27, the J gene TRBJ2-7; no clear D. Germline V gene data show CDR1 as MNHEY and CDR2 as SMNVEV (reference sequence). CDR3 length: 14 amino acids. V lost 5 bases and J 4 bases, leaving 15 bases between the germline ends. CDR3 bases: TGTGCCAGCAGTGTCTCTGGTTGGGTATACGAGCAGTACTTC. This codes for CASSVSGWVYEQYF.

The chain is built from TRBV6-5 and TRBJ1-1; 10 bases are a match to TRBD1. The CDR3 contains 14 residues. The junction had 4 bases not matched to a gene; V was cut back by 5 bases and J by 4 bases. In germline, CDR1 is MNHEY, CDR2 SVGAGI. CDR3 sequence reads: CASSLGTGVTEAFF. As DNA, the CDR3 is TGTGCCAGCAGTCTTGGGACAGGGGTCACTGAAGCTTTCTTT.

The chain's CDR3 is CASSWRGITEAFF. Here the CDR3 DNA reads TGTGCCAGCAGTTGGCGGGGGATCACTGAAGCTTTCTTT. V is TRBV6-5 and J is TRBJ1-1; weak D call: TRBD1 (5 bases). The V and J ends lost 4 bases and 4 bases respectively, with 10 bases between them. The CDR3 runs 13 residues. Germline values: CDR1 MNHEY, CDR2 SVGAGI.

For the CDR3, the DNA is TGTGCCTGGAGTGGTCACCCCTTCGGTTCTAACTATGGCTACACCTTC. Its protein product is CAWSGHPFGSNYGYTF. The rearrangement links TRBV30 to TRBJ1-2, with D unclear. V dropped 1 base and J dropped 0 bases, with 15 bases sitting between them. The CDR3 is 16 residues long. Germline assignment: CDR1 GTSNPN and CDR2 SVGIG (reference sequence).

This clone was seen a few times. This specimen includes other DNA sequences encoding the same CDR3. The chain carries TRBV9 and TRBJ2-7; D not resolved. The CDR3 contains 13 residues. Germline V gives CDR1 SGDLS, CDR2 YYNGEE. The V end lost 0 bases, the J end lost 4 bases, and 8 bases lay between the germline ends. CDR3 sequence reads: CASSVGEDYEQYF. CDR3 DNA: TGTGCCAGCAGCGTAGGAGAAGATTACGAGCAGTACTTC.

The chain has TRBV5-1 and TRBJ2-5, with D possibly TRBD2 on 6 matching bases. Germline CDR1 is SGHRS and CDR2 is YFSETQ. This CDR3 contains 11 residues. V dropped 5 bases and J dropped 10 bases, with 12 bases sitting between them. CDR3 in amino acids: CASSQTGLQYF. The CDR3 DNA reads TGCGCCAGCAGTCAAACGGGACTCCAGTACTTC.

The rearrangement uses TRBV30 and TRBJ2-2; 8 bases fit TRBD1. The CDR3 runs 13 residues. The germline CDR1 and CDR2 sequences are GTSNPN and SVGIG (reference sequence). Trimming took 5 bases from V and 6 from J; bases not matched to a gene: 5. This chain's CDR3 is CAWFAGGSGELFF. The CDR3 region has the DNA TGTGCCTGGTTTGCAGGGGGCTCCGGGGAGCTGTTTTTT.

This clone turned up a few times. V usage is TRBV7-9 and J usage is TRBJ2-7, with D maybe TRBD2 (5 bases). This CDR3 comprises 12 residues. The V gene's germline CDR1 is SEHNR and CDR2 FQNEAQ (reference sequence). V was cut by 6 bases and J by 12 bases, with 18 bases left in between. In DNA form, the CDR3 reads TGTGCCAGCAGGTCCTACGGGGAACGGGGGTACTTC. It is translated as CASRSYGERGYF.

This rearrangement joins TRBV11-3 to TRBJ2-5; perhaps D is TRBD1 or TRBD2 (6 bases each). The CDR3 is made up of 16 amino acids. In germline, CDR1 is SGHNT, CDR2 YENEEA. Between the trimmed V and J ends, which lost 1 base and 1 base, there was a span of 13 bases. The CDR3 region has the DNA TGTGCCAGCAGCTTAGTGGGGGGCCTGCTCCAAGAGACCCAGTACTTC. Amino acid sequence: CASSLVGGLLQETQYF.

The J gene is TRBJ2-3, the V gene TRBV9, with a tentative D call TRBD2 (5 bases). Trimming stripped 4 bases from V and 3 bases from J, with 15 bases between. Germline V CDR1 and CDR2: SGDLS, YYNGEE. The CDR3 has 15 amino acids. CDR3 residues: CASSYTSSLTDTQYF. DNA of the CDR3: TGTGCCAGCAGCTACACCTCTAGCTTGACAGATACGCAGTATTTT.

J is TRBJ2-7 and V is TRBV28; the match to TRBD1 covers 8 bases. V shed 8 bases and J 6 bases; nucleotides not matched to a gene: 6. CDR3 length: 12 residues. Germline CDR1 MDHEN, CDR2 SYDVKM. CDR3 sequence (DNA): TGTGCCAGCGTACAGGGACAGGCCGAGCAGTACTTC. Its translation: CASVQGQAEQYF.

The chain links TRBV6-1 to TRBJ2-1; D remains unclear. The CDR3 sequence is 15 residues long. Germline loops: CDR1 MNHNS, CDR2 SASEGT. Trimming removed 3 bases at V and 3 bases at J, with 12 bases between. The CDR3, as DNA: TGTGCCAGCAGTGATATCGACACCAGCTACAATGAGCAGTTCTTC. Its translation: CASSDIDTSYNEQFF.

This rearrangement joins TRBV28 to TRBJ2-7, with D perhaps assigned TRBD1 or TRBD2 (5 bases each). V was shortened by 6 bases and J by 4 bases, with 13 bases between the two germline ends. Germline CDR1 MDHEN, CDR2 SYDVKM. This CDR3 has 13 amino acids. CDR3 sequence: CASSLIEGYEQYF. The CDR3 DNA reads TGTGCCAGCAGCCTGATCGAGGGGTACGAGCAGTACTTC.

This chain links TRBV6-6 with TRBJ2-7; maybe TRBD2 (5 bases). Germline V gene data show CDR1 as MNHNY and CDR2 as SVGAGI (reference sequence). The length of the CDR3 is 13 residues. V was clipped by 6 bases and J by 3 bases, with 12 bases between them. The CDR3 region is CASSLIRDYEQYF. Written as DNA, the CDR3 is TGTGCCAGCAGCCTCATCCGGGACTACGAGCAGTACTTC.

The rearrangement links TRBV4-1 to TRBJ2-3, with TRBD2 matching over 8 bases. V lost 2 bases, J lost 0 bases, and 4 bases stayed unmatched. The CDR3 runs 16 residues. CDR1 and CDR2 from the germline V gene are MGHRA and YSYEKL. The CDR3: CASSQILAGSTDTQYF. Written as DNA, the CDR3 is TGCGCCAGCAGCCAAATTCTAGCGGGTAGCACAGATACGCAGTATTTT.

CDR3 residues: CASSLGGGIYNEQFF. CDR3 bases: TGCGCCAGCAGCTTGGGAGGGGGAATTTACAATGAGCAGTTCTTC. The chain is built from TRBV5-1 and TRBJ2-1; D is perhaps TRBD1 (6 bases). V was trimmed by 0 bases and J by 4 bases, leaving 11 bases between them. The CDR3 covers 15 residues. The germline CDR1 and CDR2 sequences are SGHRS and YFSETQ.

V usage is TRBV6-1 and J usage is TRBJ2-7; 9 bases are shared with TRBD2. V lost 3 bases and J lost 4; bases outside the gene matches: 4. The CDR3 is 14 amino acids. Germline CDR1 reads MNHNS; CDR2 reads SASEGT. CDR3 nucleotides: TGTGCCAGCAGTGAGGGCCTAGCGGGGTACGAGCAGTACTTC. Translating gives CASSEGLAGYEQYF.

The chain recombines TRBV27 with TRBJ2-1; D perhaps matches TRBD2 (6 bases). Germline V lookup: CDR1 MNHEY, CDR2 SMNVEV (reference sequence). The CDR3 covers 13 residues. V was pared by 1 base and J by 5 bases, with 6 bases between. The CDR3 reads CASSLWGDNEQFF. The CDR3 DNA sequence: TGTGCCAGCAGTTTATGGGGGGACAATGAGCAGTTCTTC.

This clone appeared a single time. V usage is TRBV27 and J usage is TRBJ2-7, with D possibly matching TRBD2 (6 bases). Deletions cut 6 bases from V and 7 bases from J, with 19 bases between. Germline V lookup: CDR1 MNHEY, CDR2 SMNVEV (reference sequence). The CDR3 has 14 amino acids. The CDR3, as DNA: TGTGCCAGCAGGACGCTAGCGTCAAATTTGGAGCAGTACTTC. Translating gives CASRTLASNLEQYF.

V gene TRBV28 combines with J gene TRBJ1-5, with a weak D call TRBD1 (5 bases). Per germline, CDR1 MDHEN and CDR2 SYDVKM. Trimming stripped 5 bases from V and 7 bases from J, with 21 bases between. The CDR3 totals 16 residues. The CDR3 sequence: CASSPAGAVRIQPQHF. CDR3 nucleotides: TGTGCCAGCAGTCCCGCCGGGGCAGTCCGAATCCAGCCCCAGCATTTT.

The chain is built from TRBV7-3 and TRBJ2-3; D is unclear. There are 16 residues in the CDR3. V lost 5 bases and J 1 base, leaving 16 bases between the germline ends. Germline CDR1 reads SGHTA; CDR2 reads FQGTGA. The CDR3 nucleotides are TGTGCCAGCAGCCCGTACCTACAACCGGGCACAGATACGCAGTATTTT. It is translated as CASSPYLQPGTDTQYF. Full variable domain (missing parts from reference TRBV7-3 and TRBJ2-3): GAGVSQTPSNKVTEKGKYVELRCDPISGHTALYWYRQSLGQGPEFLIYFQGTGAADDSGLPNDRFFAVRPEGSVSTLKIQRTERGDSAVYLCASSPYLQPGTDTQYFGPGTRLTVL.

In DNA, the CDR3 is TGTGCCAGCAGTGACGGGACAGGAGCCACCGGGGAGCTGTTTTTT. This translates into CASSDGTGATGELFF. The rearrangement links TRBV6-4 to TRBJ2-2; 8 bases fit TRBD1. Germline CDR1 and CDR2: MRHNA and SNTAGT. This CDR3 is built from 15 residues. With 2 bases clipped from V and 4 bases from J, the junction kept 3 bases outside the gene matches.

In this sample, this clone turned up once. V gene TRBV11-2 combines with J gene TRBJ2-7, with TRBD1 as a possible D gene (6 bases). The CDR3 contains 15 residues. Germline CDR1 is SGHAT and CDR2 is FQNNGV. Trimming removed 5 bases from V and 2 bases from J, with 16 bases in between. CDR3 loop: CASSLVRGTTYEQYF. The CDR3 bases are TGTGCCAGCAGCCTCGTCAGGGGAACAACCTACGAGCAGTACTTC.

V and J are TRBV5-6 and TRBJ2-7; no clear D. This CDR3 spans 14 amino acids. V was pared by 1 base and J by 6 bases, with 14 bases between. Germline V gene data show CDR1 as SGHDT and CDR2 as YYEEEE. Here the CDR3 reads CASSLLYPPGEQYF. CDR3 DNA: TGTGCCAGCAGCTTGCTCTACCCCCCGGGCGAGCAGTACTTC.

The chain uses TRBV11-2 and TRBJ2-7, with 10 bases fitting TRBD1. Germline V CDR1 and CDR2: SGHAT, FQNNGV. CDR3 size: 14 residues. V shed 5 bases and J 4 bases; nucleotides not matched to a gene: 5. The CDR3 is CASSPGQGVYEQYF. In DNA form, the CDR3 reads TGTGCCAGCAGCCCTGGACAGGGGGTTTACGAGCAGTACTTC.

The gene calls are TRBV6-6 and TRBJ2-7; D gene uncertain. This CDR3 is 10 amino acids long. Germline CDR1 MNHNY, CDR2 SVGAGI (reference sequence). V lost 6 bases to trimming and J lost 3 bases, with 3 bases between them. CDR3: CASSHYEQYF. DNA of the CDR3: TGTGCCAGCAGCCACTACGAGCAGTACTTC.